These T cell receptor beta chains were read from a single sample in a study of neurological immune-mediated disorders. TCRdb reanalysed the 5' RACE reads using MiXCR and keeps one entry per CDR3 protein. The table shows some 37,000 distinct CDR3 sequences, with roughly 3.1% occurring only once. Sequenced sample: PBMCs. All receptors derive from a woman aged 55 to 70 with multiple sclerosis. Both conserved end residues are part of each CDR3. The order of the fields is CDR3 protein, CDR3 DNA, D gene, clone size, CDR3 length, J gene, V gene. A D gene is named only where the DNA matches it firmly. Where a row states a size, it is once, few, many or the class of an expanded clone; other rows omit it.

CDR3aa: CASNNLEGGEQYF
CDR3nt: TGTGCCAGCAACAATCTAGAGGGTGGCGAGCAGTACTTC
d_gene: NA
abundance: many
len: 13
j_gene: TRBJ2-7
v_gene: TRBV6-6

CDR3aa: CASSLFGQFTGELFF
CDR3nt: TGTGCCAGCAGTTTATTTGGACAGTTCACCGGGGAGCTGTTTTTT
d_gene: NA
abundance: many
len: 15
j_gene: TRBJ2-2
v_gene: TRBV27

CDR3aa: CASSLSGGDNQPQHF
CDR3nt: TGCGCCAGCAGCTTATCTGGGGGGGACAATCAGCCCCAGCATTTT
d_gene: NA
abundance: many
len: 15
j_gene: TRBJ1-5
v_gene: TRBV5-1

CDR3aa: CASSQSGTGNEKLFF
CDR3nt: TGCGCCAGCAGCCAATCCGGGACAGGGAATGAAAAACTGTTTTTT
d_gene: TRBD1
abundance: many
len: 15
j_gene: TRBJ1-4
v_gene: TRBV4-1

CDR3aa: CASTPSSKNTEAFF
CDR3nt: TGTGCCAGCACCCCCAGCAGCAAGAACACTGAAGCTTTCTTT
d_gene: NA
abundance: many
len: 14
j_gene: TRBJ1-1
v_gene: TRBV28

CDR3aa: CSARGLDEKLFF
CDR3nt: TGCAGCGCAAGGGGGCTGGATGAAAAACTGTTTTTT
d_gene: TRBD1
abundance: many
len: 12
j_gene: TRBJ1-4
v_gene: TRBV29-1

CDR3aa: CASSHDRGDEQYF
CDR3nt: TGTGCCAGCAGTCACGACAGGGGCGACGAGCAGTACTTC
d_gene: TRBD1
abundance: many
len: 13
j_gene: TRBJ2-7
v_gene: TRBV6-1

CDR3aa: CASSVDSGARNTIYF
CDR3nt: TGTGCCAGCAGCGTAGATTCGGGGGCGAGAAACACCATATATTTT
d_gene: NA
abundance: many
len: 15
j_gene: TRBJ1-3
v_gene: TRBV9

CDR3aa: CASSRDYYEQYF
CDR3nt: TGTGCCAGCAGCCGGGACTACTACGAGCAGTACTTC
d_gene: TRBD2
abundance: many
len: 12
j_gene: TRBJ2-7
v_gene: TRBV5-5

CDR3aa: CASSGQYTEAFF
CDR3nt: TGCGCCAGCAGCGGACAGTACACTGAAGCTTTCTTT
d_gene: NA
abundance: many
len: 12
j_gene: TRBJ1-1
v_gene: TRBV5-1

CDR3aa: CASSYSQARDFYNEQFF
CDR3nt: TGTGCCAGCAGTTACAGCCAGGCCCGGGACTTCTACAATGAGCAGTTCTTC
d_gene: NA
abundance: many
len: 17
j_gene: TRBJ2-1
v_gene: TRBV7-9

CDR3aa: CASSPGPGAAYEQYF
CDR3nt: TGTGCCAGCAGCCCTGGGCCGGGGGCCGCCTACGAGCAGTACTTC
d_gene: NA
abundance: many
len: 15
j_gene: TRBJ2-7
v_gene: TRBV11-2

CDR3aa: CSAGRDRGRTGEKLFF
CDR3nt: TGCAGTGCTGGCCGGGACAGGGGAAGGACTGGTGAAAAACTGTTTTTT
d_gene: TRBD1
abundance: many
len: 16
j_gene: TRBJ1-4
v_gene: TRBV20-1

CDR3aa: CASRYTGAYEQYF
CDR3nt: TGTGCCAGCAGATACACGGGGGCCTACGAGCAGTACTTC
d_gene: NA
abundance: many
len: 13
j_gene: TRBJ2-7
v_gene: TRBV7-2

CDR3aa: CASGPAARVNDSPLHF
CDR3nt: TGCGCCAGCGGACCCGCGGCCAGGGTGAACGATTCACCCCTCCACTTT
d_gene: NA
abundance: many
len: 16
j_gene: TRBJ1-6
v_gene: TRBV5-1

CDR3aa: CSARDRAGNYGYTF
CDR3nt: TGCAGTGCTAGAGATCGGGCAGGGAACTATGGCTACACCTTC
d_gene: NA
abundance: many
len: 14
j_gene: TRBJ1-2
v_gene: TRBV20-1

CDR3aa: CSARDGGRGETQYF
CDR3nt: TGCAGTGCTAGAGACGGGGGTCGAGGGGAGACCCAGTACTTC
d_gene: NA
abundance: many
len: 14
j_gene: TRBJ2-5
v_gene: TRBV20-1

CDR3aa: CASSLGGASGAYEQYF
CDR3nt: TGTGCCAGCAGCTTAGGCGGGGCTAGCGGGGCCTACGAGCAGTACTTC
d_gene: TRBD2
abundance: many
len: 16
j_gene: TRBJ2-7
v_gene: TRBV7-9

CDR3aa: CASSLIGNGYTF
CDR3nt: TGTGCCAGCAGCTTAATTGGGAACGGCTACACCTTC
d_gene: NA
abundance: few
len: 12
j_gene: TRBJ1-2
v_gene: TRBV11-2

CDR3aa: CASTLGANTEAFF
CDR3nt: TGTGCCAGCACCCTAGGGGCGAACACTGAAGCTTTCTTT
d_gene: NA
abundance: many
len: 13
j_gene: TRBJ1-1
v_gene: TRBV12-3/TRBV12-4

CDR3aa: CASSFSPTGNTDTQYF
CDR3nt: TGTGCCAGCAGTTTTTCTCCGACGGGCAACACAGATACGCAGTATTTT
d_gene: NA
abundance: many
len: 16
j_gene: TRBJ2-3
v_gene: TRBV12-3/TRBV12-4

CDR3aa: CASSPGTAIAYEQYF
CDR3nt: TGTGCCAGCAGTCCCGGGACAGCGATTGCCTACGAGCAGTACTTC
d_gene: TRBD1
abundance: many
len: 15
j_gene: TRBJ2-7
v_gene: TRBV28

CDR3aa: CASSQVGTSALGDTQYF
CDR3nt: TGCGCCAGCAGCCAAGTTGGAACTAGCGCCTTGGGGGATACGCAGTATTTT
d_gene: TRBD2
abundance: few
len: 17
j_gene: TRBJ2-3
v_gene: TRBV4-1

CDR3aa: CASRGQERGAFF
CDR3nt: TGTGCCAGCAGGGGACAGGAACGGGGAGCTTTCTTT
d_gene: TRBD1
abundance: many
len: 12
j_gene: TRBJ1-1
v_gene: TRBV2

CDR3aa: CSVAPWAANYGYTF
CDR3nt: TGCAGCGTTGCCCCGTGGGCGGCAAACTATGGCTACACCTTC
d_gene: NA
abundance: many
len: 14
j_gene: TRBJ1-2
v_gene: TRBV29-1

CDR3aa: CSARYGSENGYTF
CDR3nt: TGCAGTGCTAGATACGGCTCCGAGAATGGCTACACCTTC
d_gene: NA
abundance: many
len: 13
j_gene: TRBJ1-2
v_gene: TRBV20-1

CDR3aa: CASSNPSSYNEQFF
CDR3nt: TGTGCCAGCAGCAACCCGAGCTCCTACAATGAGCAGTTCTTC
d_gene: NA
abundance: many
len: 14
j_gene: TRBJ2-1
v_gene: TRBV7-9

CDR3aa: CASSPETSVPYEQYF
CDR3nt: TGTGCCAGCAGCCCCGAAACATCGGTTCCCTACGAGCAGTACTTC
d_gene: NA
abundance: many
len: 15
j_gene: TRBJ2-7
v_gene: TRBV3-1

CDR3aa: CASSSYGGRETQYF
CDR3nt: TGTGCCAGTTCAAGCTACGGCGGTAGAGAGACCCAGTACTTC
d_gene: NA
abundance: many
len: 14
j_gene: TRBJ2-5
v_gene: TRBV12-3/TRBV12-4

CDR3aa: CASNQAGGASYNEQFF
CDR3nt: TGTGCCAGCAACCAAGCCGGGGGGGCTTCCTACAATGAGCAGTTCTTC
d_gene: TRBD2
abundance: many
len: 16
j_gene: TRBJ2-1
v_gene: TRBV3-1

CDR3aa: CSARVLQKLNTGELFF
CDR3nt: TGCAGTGCTAGAGTCCTACAGAAACTGAACACCGGGGAGCTGTTTTTT
d_gene: NA
abundance: NA
len: 16
j_gene: TRBJ2-2
v_gene: TRBV20-1

CDR3aa: CSARAQLAGKQFF
CDR3nt: TGCAGTGCTAGAGCTCAACTTGCGGGGAAGCAGTTCTTC
d_gene: NA
abundance: many
len: 13
j_gene: TRBJ2-1
v_gene: TRBV20-1

CDR3aa: CASSVTQGPNQPQHF
CDR3nt: TGTGCCAGCAGCGTAACACAGGGGCCCAATCAGCCCCAGCATTTT
d_gene: TRBD1
abundance: many
len: 15
j_gene: TRBJ1-5
v_gene: TRBV7-6

CDR3aa: CATSERGRETQYF
CDR3nt: TGTGCCACCAGTGAAAGGGGCAGAGAGACCCAGTACTTC
d_gene: NA
abundance: many
len: 13
j_gene: TRBJ2-5
v_gene: TRBV24-1

CDR3aa: CSVGQGQRVYGYTF
CDR3nt: TGCAGCGTTGGCCAGGGGCAGAGAGTCTATGGCTACACCTTC
d_gene: NA
abundance: many
len: 14
j_gene: TRBJ1-2
v_gene: TRBV29-1

CDR3aa: CASSFLTGTSSYNEQFF
CDR3nt: TGCGCCAGCAGTTTTTTGACAGGGACGAGCTCCTACAATGAGCAGTTCTTC
d_gene: TRBD1
abundance: many
len: 17
j_gene: TRBJ2-1
v_gene: TRBV5-1

CDR3aa: CSAQRPLGQGKDEQYF
CDR3nt: TGCAGTGCTCAACGCCCCCTAGGACAGGGCAAGGACGAGCAGTACTTC
d_gene: TRBD1
abundance: many
len: 16
j_gene: TRBJ2-7
v_gene: TRBV20-1

CDR3aa: CASSLGLGWTSGANVLTF
CDR3nt: TGTGCCAGCAGCTTAGGCTTAGGTTGGACAAGCGGGGCCAACGTCCTGACTTTC
d_gene: NA
abundance: many
len: 18
j_gene: TRBJ2-6
v_gene: TRBV7-2

CDR3aa: CASRRGYEQYF
CDR3nt: TGTGCCAGCAGACGCGGGTACGAGCAGTACTTC
d_gene: NA
abundance: NA
len: 11
j_gene: TRBJ2-7
v_gene: TRBV6-5